The following is a T cell receptor beta chain sequence with its context. These data are taken from a study of metastatic and nonmetastatic thyroid tumors. Trimming removed 6 bases at V and 1 base at J, with 14 bases between. CDR1 and CDR2 (germline): MNHNS, SASEGT. This CDR3 is built from 15 residues. No treatment of any kind had been given to any patient before thyroid surgery. TCRdb used MiXCR to call clones anew from the PCR reads. This table holds 15,000 to 20,000 clones, 20% to 25% found once. This receptor was obtained from a female donor with papillary thyroid cancer or a benign thyroid nodule (not recorded which). Some clones in this sample may be carry-over from other donors' samples. Sequencing input: tumor tissue. V and J are TRBV6-1 and TRBJ2-3, with D unresolved. The CDR3, as DNA: TGTGCCAGCAGCACCTTACAGTGGCGCACAGATACGCAGTATTTT. It is translated as CASSTLQWRTDTQYF.